This T cell receptor beta chain was identified during a study of early T cells in non-severe SARS-CoV-2 infection. Study context: Sequencing of unsorted whole blood was done on bulk RNA, leaving chains unpaired.

The germline V and J ends were trimmed by 7 bases and 5 bases, with 24 bases remaining between them. The CDR3 has 18 amino acids. Germline V gives CDR1 MDHEN, CDR2 SYDVKM. Study outcomes and limitations: Matching results from VDJdb favored anti-spike CD8 responses, leaving private and CD4 specificities undetected.

Separate cDNA molecules each had unique molecular identifiers attached to them. Each CDR3 protein is one row after TCRdb ran MiXCR on the 5' RACE reads. The table lists approximately 80,000 distinct CDR3 sequences, about 12% of them singletons. This clonotype occurred many times. The antigen is undetermined. This clonotype was sampled from an adult who was a healthcare worker with PCR-confirmed SARS-CoV-2 infection or an uninfected control (not recorded which). The J gene is TRBJ1-6, the V gene TRBV28, with D possibly TRBD1 on 6 matching bases. The specimen sequenced was whole blood. This chain's CDR3 is CASITGQGFGLDNSPLHF. The CDR3 DNA reads as TGTGCCAGCATCACGGGACAAGGGTTTGGGCTTGATAATTCACCCCTCCACTTT.